Below, one T cell receptor (beta chain) is given with its context. It has no known antigen specificity. Per-base qualities were not stored, and no clone one base away is much larger. These data originate in a study of cytomegalovirus exposure and HLA in healthy donors (TCRdb year 2017). A note on the overall study: In an earlier analysis of some 550 of the donors, 276 Gb of sequence data and roughly 100 million unique TCR beta sequences from 180 million or so T cells were reported. An earlier analysis of fewer than 700 of the donors applied high-throughput TCR beta sequencing to assess whether each TCR beta V gene segment acted as functional or pseudogenic. Across under 500 genotyped donors of the cohort, an average of about 200,000 unique TCR beta nucleotide sequences per donor were sequenced, and around 19% of those sequences were non-productive. An early release that covered 640 HLA-typed donors contained around 300 gigabases of sequencing data and tens of millions of unique TCR sequences. A separate validation cohort of over a hundred different subjects was used in addition to the approximately 640-subject first cohort. The study aimed to test whether signatures of past pathogen exposure could be identified by cataloging public T cell receptors. A later genetic analysis used genome-wide SNP genotypes for about 60% of the roughly 670 donors, treating that subset as a discovery cohort. HLA typing covered class I and class II loci at four-digit resolution. The study used immunosequencing to profile the T cell repertoires of several hundred subjects and linked those repertoires to cytomegalovirus serostatus. Of the roughly 400 genotyped donors, 81% were placed in the genetic ancestry cluster associated with self-reported Caucasian donors. About five DR-DQ haplotypes were treated as single units for association and clustering because of strong linkage in the cohort. The later analysis used no new phenotypic data to find candidate immune exposures, relying instead on TCR beta sequences and their occurrence across donors. Donor age, sex, ethnicity and CMV serostatus were compiled alongside the repertoire data. The study combined high-throughput TCR immunosequencing, statistical association of individual TCRs with disease status, and machine learning to predict cytomegalovirus infection status. Typing coverage differed by locus: A, B, C, DRB1 and DQB1 were typed in roughly 620-630 donors, DQA1 in roughly 510, DPA1 in nearly 610, and DPB1 in approximately 450. To study patterns of TCR occurrence, a later analysis re-analyzed previously published TCR beta repertoires from 500 to 850 donors and added high-resolution HLA genotyping. Every discovery cohort repertoire had been produced on one sequencing platform. General conclusions and limits of the study: A later analysis associated 15,000 or so TCR beta sequences with specific HLA alleles at a false discovery rate of 0.05. According to a later analysis, parvovirus B19, influenza, CMV and Epstein-Barr virus appeared linked to several top co-occurrence clusters. The study listed 150 to 200 TCR beta chains as associated with cytomegalovirus. Because HLA typing was unavailable for some donors at each locus, only the typed subset was used in association tests. In vitro tests confirmed that a few of the cytomegalovirus-associated TCR beta chains recognize cytomegalovirus antigens. Most TCR sequences were observed very rarely across donors, whereas some public TCRs were present in many individuals. Roughly uniform sequencing depth across donors was assumed in presence/absence analyses, although this assumption may not hold. For the cohort, immune exposure information was limited to CMV serostatus. According to a later analysis, TCR association rates differed among HLA loci, with DRB1 alleles showing the most associated TCRs and HLA-C alleles showing the fewest. Some IMGT-functional V segments, including TRBV6-2 and TRBV6-3, could not be told apart with the 87-base-pair reads, so those segments were excluded. The authors suggested that the approach could potentially be generalized to other disease states and immunological phenotypes. This cohort had only TCR beta chains sequenced, and the lack of alpha or paired-chain data limited which features could be detected. A further reported finding was that TCR beta sequences accurately predicted the HLA-A and HLA-B alleles for most subjects in the first cohort. Correlated functional status among segregating V segments might be attributable to linkage disequilibrium, but an unknown experimental factor could not be ruled out. According to a later genetic analysis, donors in an Asian-associated ancestry cluster had fewer N-insertions in productive TCRs than the roughly 700-donor mean. In a later analysis, HLA-associated TCR beta chains were found to be more clonally expanded and to have lower generation probabilities than equally common non-associated chains. A group of highly shared sequence variants was considered likely to be a technical artifact of the sequencing pipeline. The classifier was reported to diagnose cytomegalovirus status with high specificity and sensitivity in both the original cohort and the validation cohort. V-gene and J-gene trimming of TCR beta chains was associated with a missense DCLRE1C variant in a later genetic analysis, and the association was replicated in an independent cohort. When HLA alleles, especially DR and DQ, strongly co-occurred, attributing TCR associations to individual alleles was difficult. According to a later analysis, most CMV-associated TCR beta chains appeared to be HLA-restricted, and the HLA associations seemed to be driven largely by CMV exposure. Because counts were too low, around 18 rarely observed V segments, including chromosome 9 orphons, were left out of the earlier analysis of about 500 of the donors. Broadly in line with IMGT annotations, most TCR beta V segments showed up in productive rearrangements about 87% or about 30% of the time in an earlier analysis of around 550 of the donors.

The cohort consisted of approximately 690 healthy bone marrow donors. At the time of sampling, every cohort member was nominally healthy, though immune exposures that went unrecorded were likely present. The donor was CMV seropositive and was included in the group of some 290 seropositive cohort members. Each donor provided a peripheral blood sample, and peripheral blood mononuclear cells were used for TCR beta sequencing. The Qiagen DNeasy Blood Extraction Kit was used to extract genomic DNA from the blood cell samples. Taken from cysteine to phenylalanine, the CDR3 has 14 residues. The entry retains the CDR3 DNA only, 42 bases that are in frame from base 1. Here V drops 5 bases and J drops 10 bases, and the junction holds 6 bases not matched to any gene. CDR1 and CDR2, per the germline V gene, are SGHVS and FQNEAQ. Library generation was performed with the immunoSEQ multiplex PCR assay. The multiplex PCR relied on a mix of 60 forward primers for TCR Vbeta segments and 13 reverse primers for TCR Jbeta segments. The CDR3 region of rearranged TCR beta genes was amplified from genomic DNA by a multiplex PCR assay. The amplified TCR beta libraries were sequenced on the Illumina HiSeq System as 87-base-pair reads. From the authors' description of their analysis: Across the 600 to 700 repertoires, a later analysis counted some 81 million unique TCR beta chains, some 11 million of which were shared by at least two donors. Raw reads were error-corrected and collapsed into unique sequences by a nearest-neighbor algorithm in which closely related sequences were merged to remove PCR and sequencing errors. Alignment of CDR3 sequences to IMGT reference sequences was used to assign V, D and J gene segments. Each retained sequence needed at least a six-nucleotide match to both a V gene segment and a J gene segment. Rearrangements were called productive when the CDR3 lacked stop codons and stayed in frame with V and J; all others were non-productive. Following IMGT convention, CDR3 was defined as the stretch from the second conserved V-encoded cysteine up to the conserved J-encoded phenylalanine. Sequences without an unambiguous match to a single V gene segment were excluded from the earlier analysis of about 640 of the donors. In an earlier analysis of approximately 590 of the donors, a V segment was called functional when productive rearrangements were above 56.7%, and segregating when the standard deviation between donors exceeded 5%. To diagnose cytomegalovirus status from the catalog of TCR beta chain sequences, a statistical classification framework was built. A later analysis assigned V and J genes by comparing TCR nucleotide sequences with IMGT/GENE-DB human TR gene sequences. A later analysis assigned CDR3 sequences and most-parsimonious VDJ recombination scenarios with the TCRdist pipeline. In a later analysis, each TCR beta chain was defined by its CDR3 amino acid sequence together with its V-gene family, and reads without a unique V-gene family were excluded. A later analysis removed over 500 highly shared, low-generation-probability nucleotide sequences to deal with suspected cross-contamination and a sequencing artifact. In a later analysis, a clonal expansion index for each public chain was calculated from normalized within-repertoire ranks of inferred template counts. In a later analysis, generation probabilities were computed with a VDJ recombination model fitted to out-of-frame rearrangements, and the resulting probabilities were checked against IGoR. Hypergeometric tests were used in a later analysis to score TCR-TCR, TCR-HLA and TCR-CMV co-occurrence, with a repertoire-size bias correction applied to the TCR pairs. False discovery rates were estimated in a later analysis by permuting HLA or CMV assignments 20 times. A later analysis grouped co-occurring TCRs with DBSCAN, adding TCRdist sequence similarity when clustering within HLA-allele-positive subsets. For co-occurrence clustering, repertoires with fewer than 30,000 or more than 120,000 public chains were excluded, along with roughly 5 repertoires with anomalous nucleotide sharing. This immuneACCESS table, as held by TCRdb, lists in-frame sequences with V and J called but not all clones. Of the missing ones, under half trace to an unresolved V gene in checked studies; the others have no known cause. That table furnishes V, J and clone size, whereas the DNA furnished D and trimming. The sample profile shows around 180,000 clones; 70% to 90% of them were found once. The top ten clones comprise 4.8% of the sample.

Sequenced material: PBMCs. The source is a girl aged 5-17 years in good health and CMV-seropositive. The chain links TRBV7-8 with TRBJ2-1; 12 nucleotides in the junction match TRBD2. The CDR3 amino acid sequence is: CASSRTSGGTEQFF. The DNA reads TGTGCCAGCAGCCGTACTAGCGGGGGGACCGAGCAGTTCTTC.